This entry lists 9 T cell receptor beta chains sequenced from one sample in a study of brain T cells in children with intractable seizures. The data were produced by immunoSEQ multiplex PCR, yet TCRdb's version contains in-frame clones alone and is incomplete. The table records hundreds of thousands of clones, roughly 93% of them present only once. Specified time point: blood from clinic visit 5 months post-surgery; TSC patient then seizure free. The sample in question was peripheral blood, obtained less than 6 months after surgery. These TCRs come from a boy in the first two years of life with tuberous sclerosis and intractable seizures.

The chain joins TRBV11-2 to TRBJ2-7; TRBD1 agrees at 9 bases. The junction had 4 bases not matched to a gene; V was cut back by 5 bases and J by 2 bases. The CDR3 is made up of 14 amino acids. Looked up from germline, CDR1 is SGHAT and CDR2 is FQNNGV. The CDR3 reads CASSGTGLPYEQYF. The CDR3 DNA reads TGTGCCAGCAGCGGGACAGGGCTCCCCTACGAGCAGTACTTC.

V and J are TRBV11-2 and TRBJ2-7, with D perhaps TRBD1 (5 bases). Per germline, CDR1 SGHAT and CDR2 FQNNGV. This CDR3 has 15 residues. Trimming removed 5 bases from V and 2 bases from J, with 16 bases in between. CDR3 DNA: TGTGCCAGCAGCATCCGTGAAGGGGCCCCCTACGAGCAGTACTTC. Protein: CASSIREGAPYEQYF.

This clone was seen just once. The V and J genes are TRBV4-2 and TRBJ2-2; 7 positions match TRBD2. The CDR3 sequence is 18 residues long. Trimming removed 4 bases from V and 3 bases from J; junction bases left unmatched: 14. CDR1 is LGHNA, CDR2 YNFKEQ, per germline. In nucleotides, the CDR3 is TGTGCCAGCAGCCCCCTAGCTTGGGAGGGCCTAGACACCGGGGAGCTGTTTTTT. This encodes CASSPLAWEGLDTGELFF.

As regards this clone: The junction shows a germline mismatch at one end, possibly a read error. The rearrangement uses TRBV6-1 and TRBJ1-2; no clear D. The CDR3 is 13 residues long. CDR1 MNHNS and CDR2 SASEGT come from the germline V gene. CDR3 nucleotides: TGTGCCAGCAGGGAAGGTGGGTCGCGGGGCTACACCTTC. As protein: CASREGGSRGYTF.

The chain recombines TRBV11-3 with TRBJ2-1; 13 nucleotides match TRBD2. Per germline, CDR1 SGHNT and CDR2 YENEEA. This CDR3 contains 13 residues. The V segment lost 4 bases and the J segment 14 bases; nucleotides outside the gene matches: 5. As DNA, the CDR3 is TGTGCCAGCAGCTCAACTGGGACTAGCGGGGAGTTCTTC. It encodes CASSSTGTSGEFF.

As regards this clone: The germline gene is not matched at one end of the junction; a read error may be the cause. The genes are TRBV7-7 and TRBJ2-7, with D possibly matching TRBD2 (5 bases). The germline gives CDR1 SSHAT, CDR2 FNYEAQ (reference sequence). The CDR3 has 15 amino acids. CDR3 coding DNA: TGTGCTAGCAGCTTAGGAGGTCGGGAAGAGGACGAGCAGTACTTC. Protein: CASSLGGREEDEQYF. Full variable domain (missing parts from reference TRBV7-7 and TRBJ2-7): GAGVSQSPRYKVTKRGQDVTLRCDPISSHATLYWYQQALGQGPEFLTYFNYEAQPDKSGLPSDRFSAERPEGSISTLTIQRTEQRDSAMYRCASSLGGREEDEQYFGPGTRLTVT.

This clone was observed a single time. The chain links TRBV6-4 to TRBJ2-7; 10 bases agree with TRBD2. V lost 3 bases to trimming and J lost 2 bases; unmatched junction nucleotides: 4. Germline V lookup: CDR1 MRHNA, CDR2 SNTAGT. The CDR3 totals 15 residues. CDR3 DNA sequence: TGTGCCAGCAGTGAGGAGACTAGCGGGCCCTACGAGCAGTACTTC. Translated, it gives CASSEETSGPYEQYF.

The gene calls are TRBV3-1 (or the pseudogene TRBV3-2) and TRBJ2-5; TRBD2 aligns across 8 bases. This CDR3 spans 16 amino acids. CDR1 and CDR2 from the germline V gene are LGHDT and YNNKEL (reference sequence). Trimming removed 0 bases from V and 5 bases from J; junction bases left unmatched: 8. As DNA, the CDR3 is TGTGCCAGCAGCCAAGATTTTAGCGGGGCACGGGAGACCCAGTACTTC. It translates to CASSQDFSGARETQYF.

The CDR3 DNA reads TGTGCCAGCAGCTTGGACTTGGAGGTGAACACTGAAGCTTTCTTT. This translates into CASSLDLEVNTEAFF. The rearrangement links TRBV7-6 to TRBJ1-1; D is unclear. Trimming cost V 3 bases and J 0 bases, with 11 bases left between them. Per germline, CDR1 SGHVS and CDR2 FNYEAQ. The CDR3 runs to 15 residues.